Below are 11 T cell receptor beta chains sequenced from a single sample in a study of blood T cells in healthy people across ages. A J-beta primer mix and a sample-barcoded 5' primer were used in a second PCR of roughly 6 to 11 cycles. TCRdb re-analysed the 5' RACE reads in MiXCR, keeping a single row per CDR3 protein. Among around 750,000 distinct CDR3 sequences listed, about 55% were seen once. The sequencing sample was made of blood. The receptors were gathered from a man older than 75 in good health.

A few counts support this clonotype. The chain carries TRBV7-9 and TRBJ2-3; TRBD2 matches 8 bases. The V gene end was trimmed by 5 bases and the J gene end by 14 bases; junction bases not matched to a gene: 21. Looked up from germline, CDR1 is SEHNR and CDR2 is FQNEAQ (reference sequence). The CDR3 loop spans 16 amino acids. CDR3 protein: CASSKVRGGTPRYAYF. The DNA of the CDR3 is TGTGCCAGCAGCAAAGTCCGGGGGGGCACACCCAGATACGCGTATTTT.

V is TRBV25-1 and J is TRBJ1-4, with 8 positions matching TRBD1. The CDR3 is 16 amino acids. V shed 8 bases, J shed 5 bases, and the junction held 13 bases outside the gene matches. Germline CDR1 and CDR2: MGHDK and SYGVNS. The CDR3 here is CASGRSVTGENEKLFF. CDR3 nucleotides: TGTGCCAGCGGACGGTCGGTGACAGGGGAAAATGAAAAACTGTTTTTT.

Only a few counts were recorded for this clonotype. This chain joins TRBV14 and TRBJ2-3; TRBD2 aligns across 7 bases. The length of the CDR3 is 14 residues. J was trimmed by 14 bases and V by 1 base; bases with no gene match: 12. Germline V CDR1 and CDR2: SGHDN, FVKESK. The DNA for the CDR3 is TGTGCCAGCAGCCAAGGTCTAGCGGCTGAATACGCGTATTTT. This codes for CASSQGLAAEYAYF.

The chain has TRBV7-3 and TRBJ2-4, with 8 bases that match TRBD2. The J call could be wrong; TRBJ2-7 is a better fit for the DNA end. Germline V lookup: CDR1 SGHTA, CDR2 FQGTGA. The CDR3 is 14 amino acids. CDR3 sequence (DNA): TGTGCCAGCAGCCCCACGGGGGGGAACCACGAGCAGTACTTC. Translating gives CASSPTGGNHEQYF.

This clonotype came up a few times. DNA of the CDR3: TGTGCCAGCAGTTTGGGACTAGACCCCAGATACGCGTATTTT. Residues: CASSLGLDPRYAYF. This sequence joins TRBV28 and TRBJ2-3; the match to TRBD2 covers 8 bases. The CDR3 spans 14 residues. V was pared by 3 bases and J by 14 bases, with 13 bases of the junction left unmatched. The germline CDR1 and CDR2 sequences are MDHEN and SYDVKM.

Written as DNA, the CDR3 is TGCAGTGCTAGGGCAACTCCTCGAAACTATGGCTACACCTTC. Translating gives CSARATPRNYGYTF. The chain has TRBV20-1 and TRBJ1-2, with D uncertain. The V and J ends lost 3 bases and 2 bases respectively, with 13 bases between them. CDR1 is DFQATT and CDR2 is SNEGSKA in the germline V gene (reference sequence). CDR3 length equals 14 residues.

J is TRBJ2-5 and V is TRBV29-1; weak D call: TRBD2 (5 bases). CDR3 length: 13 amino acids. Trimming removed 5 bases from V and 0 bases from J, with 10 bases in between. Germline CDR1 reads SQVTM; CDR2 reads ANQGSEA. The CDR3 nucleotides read TGCAGCGTTAACGGCGGGTACCAAGAGACCCAGTACTTC. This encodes CSVNGGYQETQYF. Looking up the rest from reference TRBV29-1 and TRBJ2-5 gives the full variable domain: SAVISQKPSRDICQRGTSLTIQCQVDSQVTMMFWYRQQPGQSLTLIATANQGSEATYESGFVIDKFPISRPNLTFSTLTVSNMSPEDSSIYLCSVNGGYQETQYFGPGTRLLVL.

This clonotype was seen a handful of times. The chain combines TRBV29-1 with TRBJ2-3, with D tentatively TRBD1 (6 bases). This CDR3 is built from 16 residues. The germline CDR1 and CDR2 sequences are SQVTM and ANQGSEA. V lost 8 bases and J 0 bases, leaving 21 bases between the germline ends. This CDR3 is CSTEGSGGDSTDTQYF. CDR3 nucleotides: TGCAGCACCGAAGGCTCTGGGGGCGATAGCACAGATACGCAGTATTTT.

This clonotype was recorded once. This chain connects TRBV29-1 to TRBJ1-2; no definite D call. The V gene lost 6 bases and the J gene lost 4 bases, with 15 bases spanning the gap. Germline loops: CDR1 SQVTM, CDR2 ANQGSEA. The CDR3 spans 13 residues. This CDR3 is CSVRAEVFYGYTF. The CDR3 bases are TGCAGCGTAAGAGCGGAGGTATTCTATGGCTACACCTTC.

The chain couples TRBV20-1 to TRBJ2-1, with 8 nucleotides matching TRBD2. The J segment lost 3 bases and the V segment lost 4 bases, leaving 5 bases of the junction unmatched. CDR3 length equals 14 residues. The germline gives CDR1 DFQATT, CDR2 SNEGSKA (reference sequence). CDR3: CSAIPTSVYNEQFF. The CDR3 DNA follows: TGCAGTGCTATACCGACTAGCGTCTACAATGAGCAGTTCTTC.

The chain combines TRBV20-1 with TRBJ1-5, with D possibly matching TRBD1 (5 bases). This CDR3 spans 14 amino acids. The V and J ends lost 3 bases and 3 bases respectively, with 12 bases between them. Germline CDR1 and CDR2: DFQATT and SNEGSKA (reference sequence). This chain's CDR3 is CSARTESFNQPQHF. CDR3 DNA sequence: TGCAGTGCTAGGACAGAGTCTTTCAATCAGCCCCAGCATTTT.